The 2 T cell receptor beta chains listed next were all sequenced from one sample in a study of metastatic and nonmetastatic thyroid tumors (dated by TCRdb to about 2020). Receptor libraries were prepared by PCR. The run used an Illumina HiSeq 4000. TCRdb reran the public reads through fastp at Q25 and MiXCR, keeping productive beta chains. Counted in this sample were about 16,000 clones; about 23% of them appeared once. Approximately 10% of the sample is taken by the ten largest. Before undergoing thyroid surgery, none of the patients had been given any kind of treatment. The sample consisted of blood. Receptor source: a male donor with papillary thyroid cancer or a benign thyroid nodule (not recorded which). Some clones in this sample may be carry-over from other donors' samples.

There are a few counts of this clone. The rearrangement links TRBV27 to TRBJ2-7, with TRBD2 matching 9 bases. The V gene end was trimmed by 7 bases and the J gene end by 7 bases; junction bases not matched to a gene: 23. CDR1 is MNHEY, CDR2 SMNVEV, per germline (reference sequence). CDR3 size: 18 residues. The CDR3 is CASTLLVGASGTTGEQYF. In DNA form, the CDR3 reads TGTGCCAGCACCCTATTAGTGGGGGCTAGCGGGACCACTGGGGAGCAGTACTTC.

This clone appeared many times. The genes are TRBV7-2 and TRBJ2-7, with a weak D call TRBD1 (6 bases). The ends were cut back, 5 bases at V and 0 bases at J, with 11 bases in the middle. The CDR3 is 14 residues long. Germline V gene sequence: CDR1 SGHTA, CDR2 FQGNSA. The CDR3: CASSLQGSSYEQYF. CDR3 DNA sequence: TGTGCCAGCAGCCTTCAGGGGAGCTCCTACGAGCAGTACTTC.